These T cell receptor beta chains were read from a single sample in a study of regulatory T cells in long-lasting Graves disease. One entry per CDR3 protein, called by TCRdb with MiXCR from the multiplex PCR reads. Among 500,000 or so distinct CDR3 sequences listed, around 15% were seen once. In addition, the sample was reused for a study of T cells in Graves' hyperthyroidism and ophthalmopathy.

The sequencing used peripheral blood mononuclear cells (PBMCs), collected at new diagnosis, from a patient treated with antithyroid drugs. The source is a man aged 40-49 years with Graves disease. The CDR3 runs from the conserved cysteine through the conserved F or W. The order of the fields is V gene, D gene, clone size, J gene, CDR3 protein, CDR3 DNA. D genes are given only for firm matches. Part of the rows lack a size; the others show once, few, many or a class for expanded clones.

>TRBV5-1|TRBD1|.|TRBJ2-1
CASSMDRGPGPHEQFF
TGCGCCAGCAGCATGGACAGGGGGCCAGGCCCCCATGAGCAGTTCTTC
>TRBV28|TRBD1|many|TRBJ1-2
CASSLPTPGQLSRQGGYTF
TGTGCCAGCAGTTTGCCGACTCCGGGACAGCTGTCCCGTCAAGGGGGCTACACCTTC
>TRBV29-1|.|few|TRBJ1-2
CSVEDRGEGYGYTF
TGCAGCGTTGAAGATAGGGGAGAAGGATATGGCTACACCTTC
>TRBV11-3|.|few|TRBJ2-3
CASSPPPRTDTQYF
TGTGCCAGCAGCCCCCCGCCGCGAACAGATACGCAGTATTTT
>TRBV29-1|.|many|TRBJ2-5
CSVPPRETQYF
TGCAGCGTCCCGCCCCGAGAGACCCAGTACTTC
>TRBV11-1|.|.|TRBJ2-5
CASSDTGIQETQYF
TGTGCCAGCAGCGACACAGGGATCCAAGAGACCCAGTACTTC
>TRBV5-5|.|.|TRBJ2-5
CASSRTYEETQYF
TGTGCCAGCAGCCGGACCTACGAAGAGACCCAGTACTTC
>TRBV29-1|TRBD2|.|TRBJ2-1
CSVGGTSAYNEQFF
TGCAGCGTCGGTGGGACTAGCGCCTACAATGAGCAGTTCTTC
>TRBV6-1|TRBD2|many|TRBJ2-1
CASGGLAGDNEQFF
TGTGCCAGCGGGGGTCTAGCGGGGGACAATGAGCAGTTCTTC
>TRBV7-9|.|.|TRBJ1-1
CASSIWRRAEAFF
TGTGCCAGCAGCATATGGAGGCGGGCTGAAGCTTTCTTT
>TRBV2|.|many|TRBJ1-5
CASSGTGTIGNQPQHF
TGTGCCAGCAGTGGAACAGGTACAATAGGCAATCAGCCCCAGCATTTT
>TRBV18|.|many|TRBJ2-5
CASSPQIQETQYF
TGTGCCAGCTCACCACAAATACAAGAGACCCAGTACTTC
>TRBV6-1|TRBD2|once|TRBJ2-1
CASNTPQRDYNEQFF
TGTGCCAGCAATACCCCCCAGCGGGACTACAATGAGCAGTTCTTC
>TRBV5-1|.|many|TRBJ2-7
CASSTDTLSYEQYF
TGCGCCAGCAGCACCGACACCCTCTCCTACGAGCAGTACTTC
>TRBV5-5|TRBD1|many|TRBJ2-3
CASSPGQSTDTQYF
TGTGCCAGCAGCCCGGGACAGAGCACAGATACGCAGTATTTT
>TRBV20-1|TRBD2|many|TRBJ2-4
CSARELGSGTFQNIQYF
TGCAGTGCTAGGGAGCTCGGCAGCGGGACGTTCCAAAACATTCAGTACTTC
>TRBV6-2/TRBV6-3|.|few|TRBJ2-7
CASRSDRDEQYF
TGTGCCAGCAGGTCCGACAGAGACGAGCAGTACTTC
>TRBV7-2|.|few|TRBJ1-2
CASSLSYGGPKGYTF
TGTGCCAGCAGCTTAAGTTATGGGGGGCCGAAAGGCTACACCTTC
>TRBV20-1|TRBD2|many|TRBJ2-3
CSAPLAGEADTQYF
TGCAGTGCCCCACTAGCGGGAGAAGCAGATACGCAGTATTTT
>TRBV20-1|.|many|TRBJ2-7
CSAQRAGPPYEQYF
TGCAGTGCCCAGAGGGCGGGGCCGCCCTACGAGCAGTACTTC
>TRBV7-9|TRBD2|.|TRBJ2-1
CASISTTSGRPNEQFF
TGTGCCAGCATCTCAACGACTAGCGGGAGGCCAAATGAGCAGTTCTTC
>TRBV11-2|TRBD2|many|TRBJ2-7
CASRLRSLAGFSEQYF
TGTGCCAGCAGACTTAGATCCCTAGCGGGGTTCTCCGAGCAGTACTTC
>TRBV10-3|.|few|TRBJ2-3
CAISEMAVTDTQYF
TGTGCCATCAGTGAGATGGCCGTCACAGATACGCAGTATTTT
>TRBV20-1|TRBD1|.|TRBJ1-2
CSAPGQGITSYGYTF
TGCAGTGCTCCGGGACAGGGAATCACCTCCTATGGCTACACCTTC
>TRBV27|.|many|TRBJ1-5
CASSLSVTGRNQPQHF
TGTGCCAGCAGTTTATCGGTCACAGGGAGAAATCAGCCCCAGCATTTT
>TRBV29-1|TRBD2|few|TRBJ2-5
CSGTSGEETQYF
TGCAGCGGAACTAGCGGGGAAGAGACCCAGTACTTC
>TRBV7-3|TRBD1|many|TRBJ2-1
CASRQGKIGGQFF
TGTGCCAGCCGACAGGGTAAGATCGGAGGGCAGTTCTTC
>TRBV20-1|.|many|TRBJ1-1
CSARATGNTEAFF
TGCAGTGCTAGAGCGACAGGGAACACTGAAGCTTTCTTT
>TRBV5-1|.|many|TRBJ1-3
CASSSLSGNTIYF
TGCGCCAGCAGCAGTCTCTCTGGAAACACCATATATTTT
>TRBV12-5|.|.|TRBJ2-1
CASGWMGGLGNEQFF
TGTGCTAGTGGTTGGATGGGGGGCCTGGGGAATGAGCAGTTCTTC
>TRBV5-1|.|many|TRBJ2-1
CASREGLGEQFF
TGCGCCAGCAGGGAAGGGTTAGGTGAGCAGTTCTTC
>TRBV5-1|TRBD2|many|TRBJ2-3
CASSHRTSGTDTQYF
TGCGCCAGCAGCCACCGGACTAGCGGCACAGATACGCAGTATTTT
>TRBV12-3/TRBV12-4|.|many|TRBJ2-1
CASSFRVGSSYNEQFF
TGTGCCAGCAGTTTTCGGGTCGGGAGCTCCTACAATGAGCAGTTCTTC
>TRBV28|TRBD1|.|TRBJ1-4
CATSDRMLNEKLFF
TGTGCCACCTCGGACAGGATGTTAAATGAAAAACTGTTTTTT
>TRBV18|.|many|TRBJ2-1
CASRRTGTPDYNEQFF
TGTGCCAGCCGACGGACCGGGACCCCCGACTACAATGAGCAGTTCTTC
>TRBV6-5|TRBD2|few|TRBJ2-1
CASSWGIAGSYNEQFF
TGTGCCAGCAGTTGGGGGATAGCGGGGTCCTACAATGAGCAGTTCTTC
>TRBV12-5|.|few|TRBJ2-1
CASGPHYDNEQFF
TGTGCTAGTGGCCCCCACTACGACAATGAGCAGTTCTTC
>TRBV29-1|.|few|TRBJ2-7
CSVEALGLAANEQYF
TGCAGCGTTGAAGCCCTTGGGCTAGCCGCCAACGAGCAGTACTTC
>TRBV20-1|.|.|TRBJ2-1
CSIEQGNWEQFF
TGCAGTATCGAACAGGGTAATTGGGAGCAGTTCTTC